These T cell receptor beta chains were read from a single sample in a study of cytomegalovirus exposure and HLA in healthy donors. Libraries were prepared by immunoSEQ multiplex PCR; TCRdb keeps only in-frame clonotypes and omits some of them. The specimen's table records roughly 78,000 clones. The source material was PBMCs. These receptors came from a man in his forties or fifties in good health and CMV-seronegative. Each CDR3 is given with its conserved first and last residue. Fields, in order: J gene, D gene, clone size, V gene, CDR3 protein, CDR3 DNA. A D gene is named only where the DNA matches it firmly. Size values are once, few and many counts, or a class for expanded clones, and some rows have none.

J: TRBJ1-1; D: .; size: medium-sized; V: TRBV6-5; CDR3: CASEVQGGNTEAFF; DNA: TGTGCCAGCGAGGTTCAAGGGGGGAACACTGAAGCTTTCTTT
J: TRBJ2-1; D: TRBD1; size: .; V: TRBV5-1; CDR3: CASRKGGGFVNEQFF; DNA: TGCGCCAGCCGAAAAGGGGGCGGGTTTGTGAATGAGCAGTTCTTC
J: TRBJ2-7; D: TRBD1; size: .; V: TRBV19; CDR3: CASRRTGGYEQYF; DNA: TGTGCCAGTAGGAGGACAGGGGGCTACGAGCAGTACTTC
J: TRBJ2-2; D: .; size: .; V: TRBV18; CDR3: CASSPPPGSRMDGELFF; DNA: TGTGCCAGCTCACCACCCCCCGGGAGCCGGATGGACGGGGAGCTGTTTTTT
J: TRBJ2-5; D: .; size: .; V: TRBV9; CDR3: CASSAPDGGYF; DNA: TGTGCCAGCAGCGCACCGGACGGGGGATACTTC
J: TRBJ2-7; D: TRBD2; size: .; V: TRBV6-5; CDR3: CASKPSGTTYEQYF; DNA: TGTGCCAGCAAGCCTAGCGGGACTACCTACGAGCAGTACTTC
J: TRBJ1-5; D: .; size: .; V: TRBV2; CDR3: CASRRGRERNQPQHF; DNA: TGTGCCAGCAGGAGAGGAAGAGAGAGGAATCAGCCCCAGCATTTT
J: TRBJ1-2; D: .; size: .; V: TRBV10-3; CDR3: CAIAVSASEGRYTF; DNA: TGTGCCATCGCGGTTTCTGCTAGCGAGGGGCGCTACACCTTC
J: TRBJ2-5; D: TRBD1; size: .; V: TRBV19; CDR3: CASSQARGPEETQYF; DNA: TGTGCCAGTAGTCAAGCAAGGGGGCCCGAAGAGACCCAGTACTTC
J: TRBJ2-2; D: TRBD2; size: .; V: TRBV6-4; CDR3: CASSEREGHGGELFF; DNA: TGTGCCAGCAGTGAGCGGGAGGGCCATGGCGGGGAGCTGTTTTTT
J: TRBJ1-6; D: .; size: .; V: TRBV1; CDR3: CTSSQERVPTLHF; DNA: TGCACCAGCAGCCAGGAGAGGGTACCCACCCTCCACTTT
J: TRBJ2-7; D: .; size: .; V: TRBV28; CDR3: CASSVSGVWEQYF; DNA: TGTGCCAGCAGTGTTTCGGGTGTGTGGGAGCAGTACTTC
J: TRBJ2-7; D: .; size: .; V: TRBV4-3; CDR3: CASSQDTGDSYEQYF; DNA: TGCGCCAGCAGCCAAGATACGGGGGACTCATACGAGCAGTACTTC
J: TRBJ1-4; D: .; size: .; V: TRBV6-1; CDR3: CASSEDRTANEKLFF; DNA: TGTGCCAGCAGTGAAGATCGGACAGCTAATGAAAAACTGTTTTTT
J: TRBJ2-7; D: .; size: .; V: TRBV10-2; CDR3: CASSASSGGVEQYF; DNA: TGCGCCAGCAGTGCCTCAAGCGGTGGGGTCGAGCAGTACTTC
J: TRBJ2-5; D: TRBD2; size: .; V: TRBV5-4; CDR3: CASSRGTSGTSAETQYF; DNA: TGTGCCAGCAGCAGAGGGACTAGCGGGACCAGTGCGGAGACCCAGTACTTC
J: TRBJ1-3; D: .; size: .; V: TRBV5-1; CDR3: CASSPGKSSGNTIYF; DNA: TGCGCCAGCAGCCCGGGTAAGAGCTCTGGAAACACCATATATTTT
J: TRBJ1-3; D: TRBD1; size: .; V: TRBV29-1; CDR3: CSAGQASGNTIYF; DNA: TGCAGCGCCGGACAGGCCTCTGGAAACACCATATATTTT
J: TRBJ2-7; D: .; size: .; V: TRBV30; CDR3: CAWSVGVGEQYF; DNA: TGTGCCTGGAGTGTAGGGGTTGGCGAGCAGTACTTC
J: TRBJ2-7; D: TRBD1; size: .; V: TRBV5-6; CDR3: CASSLYSGTGNEQYF; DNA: TGTGCCAGCAGCTTGTATTCCGGGACAGGGAACGAGCAGTACTTC
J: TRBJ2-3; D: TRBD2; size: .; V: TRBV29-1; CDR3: CSVATSGGAHTQYF; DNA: TGCAGCGTTGCGACTAGCGGGGGGGCACATACGCAGTATTTT
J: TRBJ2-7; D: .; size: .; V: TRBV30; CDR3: CAWRDVGSLTGFEQYF; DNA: TGTGCCTGGAGAGACGTGGGCTCCCTCACAGGGTTCGAGCAGTACTTC
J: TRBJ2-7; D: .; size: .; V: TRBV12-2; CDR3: CASRFHPGNYEQYF; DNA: TGTGCAAGTCGCTTTCACCCGGGGAACTACGAGCAGTACTTC
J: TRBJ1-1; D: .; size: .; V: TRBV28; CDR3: CASSPRGWTEAFF; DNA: TGTGCCAGCTCACCTAGGGGGTGGACTGAAGCTTTCTTT
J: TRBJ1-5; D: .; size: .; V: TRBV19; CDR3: CASSIPRVFQPQHF; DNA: TGTGCCAGTAGTATTCCCAGGGTTTTTCAGCCCCAGCATTTT
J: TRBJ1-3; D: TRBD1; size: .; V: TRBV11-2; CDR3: CASSLLQGAGGNTIYF; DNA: TGTGCCAGCAGCTTATTACAGGGGGCAGGCGGAAACACCATATATTTT
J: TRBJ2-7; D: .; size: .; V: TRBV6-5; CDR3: CASSYSRVVSYEQYF; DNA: TGTGCCAGCAGTTACTCCAGGGTCGTATCCTACGAGCAGTACTTC
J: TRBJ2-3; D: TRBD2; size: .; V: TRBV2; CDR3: CASSEGGEGGWQTQYF; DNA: TGTGCCAGCAGTGAAGGAGGGGAGGGTGGATGGCAGACGCAGTATTTT
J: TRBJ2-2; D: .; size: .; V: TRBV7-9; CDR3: CASRPEDRGYVGGELFF; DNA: TGTGCCAGCAGACCCGAAGATCGCGGCTACGTCGGCGGGGAGCTGTTTTTT
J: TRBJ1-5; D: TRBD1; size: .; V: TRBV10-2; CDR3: CASSPTGGNQPQHF; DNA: TGCGCCAGCAGCCCGACAGGGGGCAATCAGCCCCAGCATTTT
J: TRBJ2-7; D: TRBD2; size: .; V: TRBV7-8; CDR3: CASSSGGTSGVPYEQYF; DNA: TGTGCCAGCAGCTCCGGAGGGACTAGCGGGGTTCCTTACGAGCAGTACTTC
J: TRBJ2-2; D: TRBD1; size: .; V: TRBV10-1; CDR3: CASRQGQTGELFF; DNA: TGCGCCAGCAGACAGGGGCAAACCGGGGAGCTGTTTTTT
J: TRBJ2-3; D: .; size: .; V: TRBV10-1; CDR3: CASSDRGFTDTQYF; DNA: TGCGCCAGCAGTGACCGGGGATTCACAGATACGCAGTATTTT
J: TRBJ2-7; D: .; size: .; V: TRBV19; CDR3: CASSPGFGEQYF; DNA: TGTGCCAGTAGTCCGGGGTTCGGCGAGCAGTACTTC
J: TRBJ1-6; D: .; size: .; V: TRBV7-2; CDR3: CASSKGGGLNSPLHF; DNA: TGTGCCAGCAGCAAAGGGGGGGGGCTGAATTCACCCCTCCACTTT
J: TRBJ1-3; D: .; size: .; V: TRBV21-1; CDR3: CASSWGGGNTIYF; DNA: .
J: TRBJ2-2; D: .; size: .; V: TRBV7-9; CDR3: CASSLGSLTGELFF; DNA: TGTGCCAGCAGCTTAGGGAGTCTCACCGGGGAGCTGTTTTTT
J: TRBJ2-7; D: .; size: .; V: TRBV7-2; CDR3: CASSLLGRDEQYF; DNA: TGTGCCAGCAGCTTATTGGGGCGCGACGAGCAGTACTTC
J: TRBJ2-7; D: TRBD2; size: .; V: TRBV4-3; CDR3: CASSQDVGGSLGNEQYF; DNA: TGCGCCAGCAGCCAAGATGTTGGCGGGAGCCTAGGGAACGAGCAGTACTTC
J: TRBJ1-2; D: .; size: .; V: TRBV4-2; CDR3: CASSQDRAGGYTF; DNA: TGTGCCAGCAGCCAAGATCGAGCGGGCGGCTACACCTTC
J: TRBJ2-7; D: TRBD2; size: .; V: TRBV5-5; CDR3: CASSSTSGGPYEQYF; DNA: TGTGCCAGCAGCTCGACTAGCGGGGGACCCTACGAGCAGTACTTC
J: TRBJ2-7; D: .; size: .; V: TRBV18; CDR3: CASSRTATSYEQYF; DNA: TGTGCCAGCTCCAGGACAGCTACATCCTACGAGCAGTACTTC
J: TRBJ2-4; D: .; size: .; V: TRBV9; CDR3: CASSVESQAKNIQYF; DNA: TGTGCCAGCAGCGTAGAGTCACAAGCCAAAAACATTCAGTACTTC
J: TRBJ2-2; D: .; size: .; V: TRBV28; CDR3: CASSLLGRLFF; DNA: TGTGCCAGCAGCCTACTAGGTCGGCTGTTTTTT
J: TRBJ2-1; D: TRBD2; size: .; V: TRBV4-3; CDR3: CASSPVSGGTSYNEQFF; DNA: TGCGCCAGCAGCCCCGTGTCCGGGGGGACTTCCTACAATGAGCAGTTCTTC
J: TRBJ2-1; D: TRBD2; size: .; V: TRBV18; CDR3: CASSPELAGGREQFF; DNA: TGTGCCAGCTCACCTGAACTAGCGGGGGGAAGAGAGCAGTTCTTC
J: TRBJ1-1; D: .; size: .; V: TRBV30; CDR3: CAWSVRGPNTEAFF; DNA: TGTGCCTGGAGTGTGCGGGGGCCGAACACTGAAGCTTTCTTT
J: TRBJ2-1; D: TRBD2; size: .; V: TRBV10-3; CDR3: CAIKVTSGLGRSYNEQFF; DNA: TGTGCCATCAAGGTGACTAGCGGGCTAGGACGCTCCTACAATGAGCAGTTCTTC
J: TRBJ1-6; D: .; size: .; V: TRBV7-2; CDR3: CASSSTGSSYNSPLHF; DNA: TGTGCCAGCAGCTCTACAGGAAGCTCCTATAATTCACCCCTCCACTTT
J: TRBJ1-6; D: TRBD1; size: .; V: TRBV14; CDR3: CASSQATGGFNSPLHF; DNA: TGTGCCAGCAGCCAAGCAACAGGGGGCTTTAATTCACCCCTCCACTTT
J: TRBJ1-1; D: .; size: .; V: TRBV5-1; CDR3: CASRPQGSPNTEAFF; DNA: TGCGCCAGCAGACCTCAGGGTAGTCCGAACACTGAAGCTTTCTTT